The rows below give T cell receptor beta chains drawn from one sample of a study of blood T cell repertoires in COVID-19. This table comes from immunoSEQ multiplex PCR, and its TCRdb copy is limited to in-frame clones, with some not included. The sample yields about 220,000 clones, about 79% seen once. The sample was PBMCs or T cells enriched from blood (not recorded which). The receptors were gathered from a woman between 55 and 75 years old who had recovered from COVID-19. CDR3s include the opening cysteine and the closing phenylalanine or tryptophan. The D gene is left open where the match is weak. Expanded clones get a size class; other rows say once, few or many, or leave the size out.

size,length,D,V,J,CDR3,DNA
.,14,TRBD2,TRBV19,TRBJ2-7,CASSITSGRSEQYF,TGTGCCAGTAGTATCACTAGCGGGAGGTCCGAGCAGTACTTC
.,16,TRBD2,TRBV2,TRBJ2-1,CASSDLGLAAYNEQFF,TGTGCCAGCAGTGATTTGGGACTAGCGGCCTACAATGAGCAGTTCTTC
.,18,TRBD2,TRBV2,TRBJ2-3,CASRTGTSGGVSTDTQYF,TGTGCCAGCAGAACCGGGACTAGCGGGGGGGTTTCCACAGATACGCAGTATTTT
few,14,.,TRBV21-1,TRBJ1-6,CASSKQGNNSPLHF,TGTGCCAGCAGCAAGCAGGGAAATAATTCACCCCTCCACTTT
.,14,.,TRBV14,TRBJ2-2,CASSQDLFPGELFF,TGTGCCAGCAGCCAAGATCTTTTCCCCGGGGAGCTGTTTTTT
.,16,.,TRBV5-8,TRBJ2-3,CASSLADGRATDTQYF,TGTGCCAGCAGCTTGGCCGACGGCAGGGCTACGGATACGCAGTATTTT
once,15,.,TRBV7-8,TRBJ2-1,CASSLNLGNYNEQFF,TGTGCCAGCAGCTTAAACCTAGGAAACTACAATGAGCAGTTCTTC
.,16,.,TRBV6-5,TRBJ2-5,CASSYNPGAGQETQYF,TGTGCCAGCAGTTACAATCCAGGCGCGGGACAAGAGACCCAGTACTTC
.,14,TRBD1,TRBV6-5,TRBJ1-1,CASTPPGTGTEAFF,TGTGCCAGCACCCCCCCCGGGACAGGGACTGAAGCTTTCTTT
.,13,.,TRBV10-2,TRBJ1-1,CATQTGAFLGAFF,TGCGCCACACAGACTGGGGCCTTTTTGGGAGCTTTCTTT
once,15,.,TRBV27,TRBJ1-1,CASRATRHRIYRAFF,TGTGCCAGCAGGGCTACCCGACATAGGATTTATAGAGCTTTCTTT
once,15,TRBD1,TRBV7-2,TRBJ1-2,CASSSSGQGFAGYTF,TGTGCCAGCAGCTCCTCGGGACAGGGTTTCGCTGGCTACACCTTC
.,15,.,TRBV7-9,TRBJ1-4,CASTDTGLIDEKLFF,TGTGCCAGCACCGATACAGGGCTGATAGATGAAAAACTGTTTTTT
.,15,.,TRBV10-3,TRBJ2-1,CAISDGLEDYNEQFF,TGTGCCATCAGTGATGGCCTAGAGGACTACAATGAGCAGTTCTTC
.,15,.,TRBV29-1,TRBJ2-2,CSALVPVRVTGELFF,TGCAGCGCCCTGGTGCCGGTCAGGGTCACCGGGGAGCTGTTTTTT
.,17,TRBD2,TRBV7-2,TRBJ2-3,CASSLALRGGVSDTQYF,TGTGCCAGCAGCTTAGCGTTGCGGGGGGGCGTGTCAGATACGCAGTATTTT
.,16,.,TRBV7-2,TRBJ2-2,CASSLVGGPDTGELFF,TGTGCCAGCAGCTTAGTCGGAGGACCCGACACCGGGGAGCTGTTTTTT
.,19,TRBD2,TRBV6-1,TRBJ2-3,CASSEALASGGASTDTQYF,TGTGCCAGCAGTGAAGCGCTGGCTAGCGGGGGGGCTAGCACAGATACGCAGTATTTT
.,13,.,TRBV12-3/TRBV12-4,TRBJ1-1,CASSLERGTEAFF,TGTGCCAGCAGTTTAGAGCGGGGAACTGAAGCTTTCTTT
once,16,.,TRBV7-9,TRBJ2-4,CASSPSNGFMQNIQYF,TGTGCCAGCAGCCCCAGCAACGGGTTTATGCAAAACATTCAGTACTTC
.,14,TRBD1,TRBV5-1,TRBJ1-2,CASSSDRGYYGYTF,TGCGCCAGCAGCTCTGACAGGGGGTACTATGGCTACACCTTC
.,16,TRBD2,TRBV12-5,TRBJ2-3,CASGLSGGARVDTQYF,TGTGCTAGTGGTTTAAGCGGGGGGGCGAGAGTAGATACGCAGTATTTT
.,15,.,TRBV5-1,TRBJ1-1,CASSPTEGRNTEAFF,TGCGCCAGCAGCCCCACCGAGGGTAGGAACACTGAAGCTTTCTTT
.,14,TRBD1,TRBV19,TRBJ1-3,CASSTQGAGNTIYF,TGTGCCAGTAGTACGCAGGGGGCTGGAAACACCATATATTTT
few,13,TRBD1,TRBV7-9,TRBJ1-6,CASRDREASPLHF,TGTGCCAGCAGAGACAGGGAGGCTTCACCCCTCCACTTT
.,15,.,TRBV19,TRBJ2-3,CASTPTSTVPDTQYF,TGTGCCAGTACCCCGACTAGTACGGTCCCAGATACGCAGTATTTT
.,13,.,TRBV6-2/TRBV6-3,TRBJ2-7,CASSFSESYEQYF,TGTGCCAGCAGCTTTTCAGAATCCTACGAGCAGTACTTC
.,14,TRBD1,TRBV19,TRBJ1-4,CASNPGTGDEKLFF,TGTGCCAGTAATCCCGGGACAGGGGATGAAAAACTGTTTTTT
once,17,TRBD2,TRBV27,TRBJ2-5,CASSLLGSGSYQETQYF,TGTGCCAGCAGTTTATTGGGTAGCGGGTCGTACCAAGAGACCCAGTACTTC
.,16,TRBD1,TRBV18,TRBJ1-5,CASSPSYDRGNQPQHF,TGTGCCAGCTCACCCTCCTACGACAGGGGCAATCAGCCCCAGCATTTT
.,15,TRBD1,TRBV2,TRBJ2-1,CASMPGTGGYNEQFF,TGTGCCAGCATGCCGGGGACAGGGGGGTACAATGAGCAGTTCTTC
.,14,TRBD1,TRBV19,TRBJ1-1,CASSIVQGASEAFF,TGTGCCAGTAGTATAGTACAGGGGGCGTCTGAAGCTTTCTTT
few,15,.,TRBV6-1,TRBJ2-2,CASSERVANTGELFF,TGTGCCAGCAGTGAACGGGTCGCGAACACCGGGGAGCTGTTTTTT
.,15,.,TRBV7-9,TRBJ1-6,CASSRTEGYNSPLHF,TGTGCCAGCAGCAGGACAGAGGGATATAATTCACCCCTCCACTTT
.,16,.,TRBV14,TRBJ1-5,CASSPGGANLNQPQHF,TGTGCCAGCAGCCCTGGGGGGGCAAACTTAAATCAGCCCCAGCATTTT
.,14,TRBD1,TRBV7-8,TRBJ1-1,CASSVGTGGTEAFF,TGTGCCAGCAGCGTCGGGACAGGGGGGACTGAAGCTTTCTTT
.,14,.,TRBV29-1,TRBJ1-1,CNAGDNFLNTEAFF,TGCAACGCCGGGGACAATTTTTTGAACACTGAAGCTTTCTTT
.,17,.,TRBV4-2,TRBJ2-1,CASSQDNPTPGYNEQFF,TGTGCCAGCAGCCAAGATAATCCGACTCCCGGCTACAATGAGCAGTTCTTC
.,10,.,TRBV29-1,TRBJ1-1,CSVEWGRAFF,TGCAGCGTTGAATGGGGGAGGGCTTTCTTT
.,15,TRBD1,TRBV7-9,TRBJ1-1,CASSFGTGQPGEAFF,TGTGCCAGCAGCTTTGGGACAGGGCAACCGGGCGAAGCTTTCTTT
.,16,TRBD2,TRBV7-6,TRBJ2-7,CASSLTSPGLGYEQYF,TGTGCCAGCAGCTTAACATCCCCCGGACTAGGTTACGAGCAGTACTTC
.,16,.,TRBV7-2,TRBJ1-5,CASSLAGGYSNQPQHF,TGTGCCAGCAGCTTAGCCGGTGGTTATAGCAATCAGCCCCAGCATTTT
.,15,.,TRBV5-6,TRBJ2-1,CASSLVGPGTNEQFF,TGTGCCAGCAGCTTGGTGGGGCCGGGCACCAATGAGCAGTTCTTC
.,16,.,TRBV3-1/TRBV3-2,TRBJ1-4,CASSQGPTGINEKLFF,TGTGCCAGCAGCCAGGGTCCTACAGGGATTAATGAAAAACTGTTTTTT
few,16,.,TRBV4-3,TRBJ1-4,CASSQLMTASNEKLFF,TGCGCCAGCAGCCAACTGATGACAGCTTCTAATGAAAAACTGTTTTTT
.,15,TRBD2,TRBV6-1,TRBJ2-5,CASSERSGGRETQYF,TGTGCCAGCAGTGAAAGGTCGGGGGGGAGGGAGACCCAGTACTTC
once,17,.,TRBV11-2,TRBJ1-3,CASSPRRRVLAGNTIYF,TGTGCCAGCAGCCCCCGAAGGAGGGTATTAGCTGGAAACACCATATATTTT